The 21 T cell receptor beta chains below come from one sample, sequenced in a study of control samples from healthy donors and cancer patients. This table comes from immunoSEQ multiplex PCR, and its TCRdb copy is limited to in-frame clones, with some not included. This table holds 120,000 or so clones, 87% found once. The sample taken for sequencing was blood. These TCRs come from a man in his forties in good health.

The chain employs TRBV19 and TRBJ2-2; 7 positions match TRBD2. This CDR3 region has 15 residues. The V and J ends lost 4 bases and 1 base, in that order; junction bases with no gene match: 3. Germline assignment: CDR1 LNHDA and CDR2 SQIVND (reference sequence). CDR3 in amino acids: CASSTAGLNTGELFF. Written as DNA, the CDR3 is TGTGCCAGTAGTACAGCGGGACTGAACACCGGGGAGCTGTTTTTT.

The chain recombines TRBV24-1 with TRBJ2-2; 10 positions agree with TRBD1. The germline CDR1 and CDR2 sequences are KGHDR and SFDVKD. The CDR3 is 14 amino acids. Trimming took 7 bases from V and 5 from J; bases not matched to a gene: 3. Written as DNA, the CDR3 is TGTGCCACCAGGACAGGGGGCGCGACCGGGGAGCTGTTTTTT. Encoded protein: CATRTGGATGELFF.

By share, this clone ranks as medium-sized. The chain links TRBV6-6 to TRBJ2-3, with D unclear. The CDR3 sequence is 13 residues long. CDR1 is MNHNY, CDR2 SVGAGI, per germline (reference sequence). Between the trimmed V and J ends, which lost 1 base and 2 bases, there was a span of 4 bases. CDR3 sequence: CASSYFTTDTQYF. The CDR3 bases are TGTGCCAGCAGTTACTTTACCACAGATACGCAGTATTTT.

The chain links TRBV3-1 (or the pseudogene TRBV3-2) to TRBJ2-1, with TRBD2 matching 7 bases. The germline V gene encodes CDR1 LGHDT and CDR2 YNNKEL (reference sequence). The CDR3 loop spans 15 amino acids. V shed 6 bases, J shed 3 bases, and the junction held 8 bases outside the gene matches. CDR3 sequence reads: CASRPAPGGYNEQFF. CDR3 nucleotides: TGTGCCAGCAGGCCCGCCCCGGGGGGCTACAATGAGCAGTTCTTC.

The chain recombines TRBV20-1 with TRBJ1-4; D may be TRBD1 (6 bases). This CDR3 spans 14 amino acids. The germline gives CDR1 DFQATT, CDR2 SNEGSKA (reference sequence). V was trimmed by 5 bases and J by 3 bases, leaving 13 bases between them. The CDR3 region is CSARARGPNEKLFF. In DNA form, the CDR3 reads TGCAGTGCTCGTGCCAGGGGCCCTAATGAAAAACTGTTTTTT.

The chain uses TRBV10-1 and TRBJ1-5; D gene ambiguous. Germline assignment: CDR1 WNHNN and CDR2 SYGVQD (reference sequence). This CDR3 contains 14 residues. The ends were cut back, 0 bases at V and 4 bases at J, with 7 bases in the middle. The CDR3 loop reads CASSESLGNQPQHF. In DNA form, the CDR3 reads TGCGCCAGCAGTGAGTCTTTAGGGAATCAGCCCCAGCATTTT.

The chain carries TRBV7-8 and TRBJ2-7, with a possible D match to TRBD2 (6 bases). The CDR3 extends over 12 amino acids. V was clipped by 1 base and J by 7 bases, with 8 bases between them. Per the germline V gene, CDR1 is SGHVS and CDR2 is FQNEAQ. CDR3 in DNA: TGTGCCAGCAGCTTAGGGGGGGATGAGCAGTACTTC. This translates into CASSLGGDEQYF.

For the CDR3, the DNA is TGTGCCAGCAGTTTTTCGACTAGCGGGGGCTACGAGCAGTACTTC. It yields the protein CASSFSTSGGYEQYF. V is TRBV6-5 and J is TRBJ2-7; 12 bases align to TRBD2. V dropped 4 bases and J dropped 3; count of bases not matched to a gene: 4. The CDR3 sequence is 15 residues long. The germline V gene has CDR1 MNHEY and CDR2 SVGAGI.

The V call is TRBV2, the J call TRBJ1-3; possibly TRBD1 for D (5 bases). V lost 1 base to trimming and J lost 4 bases, with 11 bases between them. The CDR3 totals 15 residues. The V gene's germline CDR1 is SNHLY and CDR2 FYNNEI. The CDR3 region has the DNA TGTGCCAGCAGTGAAGTCAGGGCGGCAGGAAACACCATATATTTT. Translation: CASSEVRAAGNTIYF.

This sequence joins TRBV5-1 and TRBJ2-2; D uncertain. The V gene lost 0 bases and the J gene lost 6 bases, with 9 bases spanning the gap. The CDR3 extends over 14 amino acids. Germline assignment: CDR1 SGHRS and CDR2 YFSETQ. The CDR3 region is CASSLESGAGELFF. In DNA form, the CDR3 reads TGCGCCAGCAGCTTGGAGTCTGGCGCCGGGGAGCTGTTTTTT.

The sample holds a few counts of this clone. The V call is TRBV19, the J call TRBJ1-5; no clear D gene. The germline V gene has CDR1 LNHDA and CDR2 SQIVND (reference sequence). Trimming took 1 base from V and 4 from J, leaving 11 bases between them. This CDR3 is built from 15 residues. CDR3 bases: TGTGCCAGTAGTATAGTTGGGGTTACTAATCAGCCCCAGCATTTT. This encodes CASSIVGVTNQPQHF.

V usage is TRBV11-3 and J usage is TRBJ2-1; 8 nucleotides line up with TRBD2. CDR1 is SGHNT, CDR2 YENEEA, per germline. The CDR3 consists of 16 residues. J gave up 12 bases and V 5 bases, and 18 bases lay outside the gene matches. Here the CDR3 DNA reads TGTGCCAGCAGCGCCCTGGGACTAGAAGGGGCCAACGGGCAGTTCTTC. Amino acid sequence: CASSALGLEGANGQFF.

The gene calls are TRBV9 and TRBJ2-1; TRBD2 aligns across 8 bases. This CDR3 contains 15 residues. CDR1 SGDLS and CDR2 YYNGEE come from the germline V gene. V was clipped by 4 bases and J by 8 bases; unmatched bases: 11. CDR3 amino acids: CASSPSGTRIDEQFF. The DNA for the CDR3 is TGTGCCAGCAGCCCCAGCGGGACTAGAATCGATGAGCAGTTCTTC.

The chain links TRBV5-1 to TRBJ2-3, with D unclear. Germline assignment: CDR1 SGHRS and CDR2 YFSETQ. The CDR3 totals 13 residues. The V gene lost 0 bases and the J gene lost 1 base, with 3 bases spanning the gap. The CDR3 nucleotides are TGCGCCAGCAGCTTGGAAGGCACAGATACGCAGTATTTT. This sequence encodes CASSLEGTDTQYF.

The J gene is TRBJ2-5, the V gene TRBV3-1 (or the pseudogene TRBV3-2), with a tentative D call TRBD2 (7 bases). The ends were cut back, 2 bases at V and 11 bases at J, with 18 bases in the middle. The CDR3 covers 14 residues. From germline, CDR1 is LGHDT and CDR2 YNNKEL (reference sequence). CDR3 sequence: CASSQRAGAEEQYF. In DNA form, the CDR3 reads TGTGCCAGCAGCCAACGTGCGGGGGCCGAAGAACAGTACTTC.

The chain joins TRBV7-2 to TRBJ2-7, with 7 nucleotides matching TRBD1. The ends lost 5 bases at V and 4 bases at J; junction bases unmatched: 8. The germline gives CDR1 SGHTA, CDR2 FQGNSA. The CDR3 sequence is 14 residues long. The CDR3: CASSPSGQPYEQYF. CDR3 sequence (DNA): TGTGCCAGCAGCCCCTCGGGACAGCCTTACGAGCAGTACTTC.

The chain couples TRBV9 to TRBJ1-1; D gene ambiguous. The ends were cut back, 2 bases at V and 3 bases at J, with 5 bases in the middle. Germline CDR1 is SGDLS and CDR2 is YYNGEE. The CDR3 runs 12 residues. CDR3 in DNA: TGTGCCAGCAGCGTCGGGGACACTGAAGCTTTCTTT. The encoded protein is CASSVGDTEAFF.

The rearrangement joins TRBV6-5 to TRBJ1-1, with 7 bases aligning to TRBD1. The CDR3 loop spans 14 amino acids. V lost 4 bases, J lost 5 bases, and 7 bases stayed unmatched. CDR1 and CDR2 (germline): MNHEY, SVGAGI. The CDR3 sequence is CASSLIQGETEAFF. The CDR3 coding sequence is TGTGCCAGCAGTTTGATCCAGGGGGAAACTGAAGCTTTCTTT.

This chain connects TRBV5-5 to TRBJ2-6; D remains unclear. Trimming stripped 0 bases from V and 0 bases from J, with 10 bases between. The CDR3 is made up of 17 amino acids. Germline V gene lookup returns CDR1 SGHKS and CDR2 YYEKEE (reference sequence). CDR3 sequence (DNA): TGTGCCAGCAGCTTGGCCGCGGCCAGCTCTGGGGCCAACGTCCTGACTTTC. As protein: CASSLAAASSGANVLTF.

V and J are TRBV7-9 and TRBJ1-1, with D possibly being TRBD1 (5 bases). The ends were cut back, 1 base at V and 3 bases at J, with 9 bases in the middle. Germline CDR1 is SEHNR and CDR2 is FQNEAQ (reference sequence). This CDR3 has 14 residues. CDR3 DNA: TGTGCCAGCAGCTTAGTTAGGGGCCACACTGAAGCTTTCTTT. This encodes CASSLVRGHTEAFF.

V usage is TRBV19 and J usage is TRBJ1-1; 7 bases agree with TRBD1. CDR1 LNHDA and CDR2 SQIVND come from the germline V gene (reference sequence). J lost 6 bases, V lost 6 bases, and 10 bases had no gene match. The CDR3 has 14 amino acids. The CDR3 DNA reads as TGTGCCAGTAGCTCCTTCCAGGGGGTAGCTGAAGCTTTCTTT. Translated: CASSSFQGVAEAFF.